This TCR beta chain was retrieved from a study of blood T cell repertoires in COVID-19 (dated by TCRdb to the early 2020s). Regarding the complete study: Samples from collaborators originated in the United States, Italy and Spain and spanned both the acute and convalescent phases of COVID-19. The prospective study material was composed of cDNA or gDNA derived from T cells, B-cell-depleted T cells, or PBMCs. Subjects who had been exposed to COVID-19, were actively infected with it, or had recovered from it provided the deeply sampled blood TCRbeta repertoires that made up the dataset. A freely available public database, intended as a resource for researchers studying the immune response to SARS-CoV-2, is where the repertoires were released. The samples were drawn from the first 160 participants of the ongoing ImmuneRACE study and from 950 to 1,500 subjects provided by 6 global collaborators. Sample metadata almost always included a de-identified subject ID, COVID-19 status, age in years and sex. HLA class I and class II types, where available, came from metadata supplied by the sample provider rather than from assay-based typing. Overall results and qualifications from the work: Clinical and demographic metadata were provided uncurated, with the amount varying by source and participant.

Whole blood was collected in K2EDTA tubes by collaborating institutions according to the institutions' own protocols. For TCRbeta analysis, collaborators shipped samples in one of three forms: frozen whole blood, isolated PBMCs, or DNA extracted from either of those sample types. Sequences MDHEN (CDR1) and SYDVKM (CDR2) are obtained from the germline V gene. V is clipped by 2 bases and J by 4 bases, and the sequence between their germline boundaries is 12 bases long. From cysteine to phenylalanine, the CDR3 is 14 amino acids long. Here the CDR3 DNA is all that survives: 42 bases in frame from base 1. The immunoSEQ Assay, a bias-controlled multiplex PCR, was used to amplify TCRbeta CDR3 regions from genomic DNA. As for the authors' bioinformatics: The number of nucleated cells in each sample was estimated from the amplification of reference gene primers within the assay. To quantify the absolute abundance of each unique TCRbeta CDR3 rearrangement, sequence reads were collapsed and filtered. For each sample, productive Simpson clonality was calculated as the square root of Simpson's diversity index across productive rearrangements. The table comes from immuneACCESS by way of TCRdb, which keeps in-frame sequences with V and J called. Part of the clones is missing from these tables; in studies checked, under half for an unresolved V gene and the rest for unknown reasons. V and J calls and clone size are given by that table; D and trimming were obtained from the DNA. Recorded for this sample are 100,000 to 140,000 clones; about 91% of them occurred a single time. About 6.8% of the sample is held by the ten biggest clonotypes.

Concerning this clone: The specificity of this receptor is unknown. Per-nucleotide qualities are absent, and no much larger clonotype sits a single base away.

Sequencing was performed on peripheral blood. The chain was built from TRBV28 and TRBJ2-7; the D gene is possibly TRBD1, with 6 bases matching. This sequence was found in a man aged 50 to 60 with active or convalescent COVID-19. In nucleotides, the sequence is TGTGCCAGCAGTTTAGGTGGGACATGGTACGAGCAGTACTTC. Its amino acids are CASSLGGTWYEQYF.